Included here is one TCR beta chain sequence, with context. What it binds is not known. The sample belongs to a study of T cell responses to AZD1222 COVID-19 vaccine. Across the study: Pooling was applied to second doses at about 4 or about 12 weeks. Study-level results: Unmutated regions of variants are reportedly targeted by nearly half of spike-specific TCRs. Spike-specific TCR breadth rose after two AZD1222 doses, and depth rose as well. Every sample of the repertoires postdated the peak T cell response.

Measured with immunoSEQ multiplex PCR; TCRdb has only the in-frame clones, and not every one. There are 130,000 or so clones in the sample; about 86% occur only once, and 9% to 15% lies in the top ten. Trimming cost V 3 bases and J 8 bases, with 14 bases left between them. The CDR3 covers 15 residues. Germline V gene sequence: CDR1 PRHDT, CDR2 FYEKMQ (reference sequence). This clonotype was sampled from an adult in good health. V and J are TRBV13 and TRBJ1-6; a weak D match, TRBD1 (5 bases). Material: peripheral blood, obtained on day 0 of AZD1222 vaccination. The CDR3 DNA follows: TGTGCCAGCAGCTTTTATGGGGGAAGGGATTCACCCCTCCACTTT. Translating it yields CASSFYGGRDSPLHF.